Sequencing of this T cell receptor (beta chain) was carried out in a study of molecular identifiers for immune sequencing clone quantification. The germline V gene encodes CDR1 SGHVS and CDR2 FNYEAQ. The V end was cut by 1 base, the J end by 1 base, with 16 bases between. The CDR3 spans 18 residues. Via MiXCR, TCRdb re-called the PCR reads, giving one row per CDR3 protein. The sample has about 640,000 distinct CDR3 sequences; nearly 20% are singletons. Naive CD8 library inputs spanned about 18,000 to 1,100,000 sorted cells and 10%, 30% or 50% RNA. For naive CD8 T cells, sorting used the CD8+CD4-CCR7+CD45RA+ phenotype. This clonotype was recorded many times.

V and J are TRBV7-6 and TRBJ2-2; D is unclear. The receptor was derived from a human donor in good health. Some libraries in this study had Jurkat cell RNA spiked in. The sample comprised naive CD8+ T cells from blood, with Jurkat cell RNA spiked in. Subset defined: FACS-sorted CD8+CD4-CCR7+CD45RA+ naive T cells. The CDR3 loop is CASSLGTAPRRNTGELFF. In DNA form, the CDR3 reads TGTGCCAGCAGCTTAGGAACAGCACCCAGAAGGAACACCGGGGAGCTGTTTTTT. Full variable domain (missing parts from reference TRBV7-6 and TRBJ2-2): GAGVSQSPRYKVTKRGQDVALRCDPISGHVSLYWYRQALGQGPEFLTYFNYEAQQDKSGLPNDRFSAERPEGSISTLTIQRTEQRDSAMYRCASSLGTAPRRNTGELFFGEGSRLTVL.